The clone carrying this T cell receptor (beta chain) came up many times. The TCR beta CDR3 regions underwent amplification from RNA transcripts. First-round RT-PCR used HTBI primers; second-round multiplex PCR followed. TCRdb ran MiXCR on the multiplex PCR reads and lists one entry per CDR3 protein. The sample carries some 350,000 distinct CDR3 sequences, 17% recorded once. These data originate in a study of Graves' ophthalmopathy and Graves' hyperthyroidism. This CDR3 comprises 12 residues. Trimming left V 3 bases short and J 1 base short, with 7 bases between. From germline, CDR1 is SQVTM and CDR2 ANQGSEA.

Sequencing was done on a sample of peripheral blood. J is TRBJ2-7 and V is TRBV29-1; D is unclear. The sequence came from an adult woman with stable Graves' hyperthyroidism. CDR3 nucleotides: TGCAGCGTTGACCCTGGATCCTACGAGCAGTACTTC. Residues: CSVDPGSYEQYF.